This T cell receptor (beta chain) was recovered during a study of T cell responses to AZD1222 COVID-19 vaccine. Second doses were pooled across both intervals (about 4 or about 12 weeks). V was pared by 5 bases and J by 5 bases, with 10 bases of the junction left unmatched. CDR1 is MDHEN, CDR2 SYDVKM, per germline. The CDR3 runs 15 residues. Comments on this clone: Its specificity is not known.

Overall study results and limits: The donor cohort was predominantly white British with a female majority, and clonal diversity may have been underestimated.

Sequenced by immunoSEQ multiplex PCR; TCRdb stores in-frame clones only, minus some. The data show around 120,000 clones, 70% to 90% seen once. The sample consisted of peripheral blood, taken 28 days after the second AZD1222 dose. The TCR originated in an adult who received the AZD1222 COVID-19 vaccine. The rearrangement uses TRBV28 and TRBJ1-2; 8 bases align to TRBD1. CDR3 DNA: TGTGCCAGCAGTCCGCCTACAGGGGGTGGATATGGCTACACCTTC. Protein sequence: CASSPPTGGGYGYTF.